The 26 T cell receptor beta chains given below trace back to one sample, sequenced in a study of blood T cell repertoires in COVID-19. Libraries were prepared by immunoSEQ multiplex PCR; TCRdb keeps only in-frame clonotypes and omits some of them. This sample has about 120,000 clones, with more than 75% found just once. Material: peripheral blood. The receptors derive from a woman aged 45 to 65 with acute or convalescent COVID-19.

This clone qualifies as medium-sized (0.01 to 0.1%). The rearrangement joins TRBV21-1 to TRBJ2-7; the listed D gene, TRBD1, was not tested against the DNA. TRBV21-1 is assigned pseudogene status. The length of the CDR3 is 16 residues. CDR3 in amino acids: CASSELKQGATYEQYF. CDR3 DNA sequence: TGTGCCAGCAGCGAATTAAAGCAGGGGGCGACCTACGAGCAGTACTTC.

This rearrangement joins TRBV30 to TRBJ1-2; D might be TRBD1 (5 bases). Trimming left V 0 bases short and J 4 bases short, with 6 bases between. The germline V gene encodes CDR1 GTSNPN and CDR2 SVGIG (reference sequence). The CDR3 sequence is 12 residues long. CDR3 DNA sequence: TGTGCCTGGAGTGTAACAGGCTATGGCTACACCTTC. This sequence encodes CAWSVTGYGYTF. The full variable domain, its missing parts supplied by reference TRBV30 and TRBJ1-2, is SQTIHQWPATLVQPVGSPLSLECTVEGTSNPNLYWYRQAAGRGLQLLFYSVGIGQISSEVPQNLSASRPQDRQFILSSKKLLLSDSGFYLCAWSVTGYGYTFGSGTRLTVV.

The V gene is TRBV18, the J gene TRBJ2-1; 7 bases are shared with TRBD2. Germline assignment: CDR1 KGHSH and CDR2 LQKENI. The CDR3 has 16 residues. V trimming: 4 bases; J trimming: 4 bases; junction bases outside the gene matches: 10. CDR3 in amino acids: CASSLMTSKGYNEQFF. CDR3 bases: TGTGCCAGCTCACTCATGACTAGCAAGGGTTACAATGAGCAGTTCTTC.

The chain carries TRBV11-2 and TRBJ1-1; 11 bases map to TRBD1. Germline CDR1 reads SGHAT; CDR2 reads FQNNGV. J was trimmed by 10 bases and V by 2 bases; bases with no gene match: 9. The CDR3 loop spans 15 amino acids. The CDR3 sequence: CASSLTPDRGLLAFF. CDR3 DNA: TGTGCCAGCAGCTTAACCCCGGACAGGGGGCTTTTAGCTTTCTTT. Supplemented by reference TRBV11-2 and TRBJ1-1, the full variable domain reads EAGVAQSPRYKIIEKRQSVAFWCNPISGHATLYWYQQILGQGPKLLIQFQNNGVVDDSQLPKDRFSAERLKGVDSTLKIQPAKLEDSAVYLCASSLTPDRGLLAFFGQGTRLTVV.

CDR3 sequence (DNA): TGTGCCAGCAGTTACGATACTAGCGGGTCTTACAATGAGCAGTTCTTC. It is translated as CASSYDTSGSYNEQFF. The V gene is TRBV6-5, the J gene TRBJ2-1, with 9 bases identical to TRBD2. Per germline, CDR1 MNHEY and CDR2 SVGAGI. The length of the CDR3 is 16 residues. V trimming: 2 bases; J trimming: 4 bases; junction bases outside the gene matches: 6.

The J gene is TRBJ2-7, the V gene TRBV24-1; TRBD1 aligns across 10 bases. V was clipped by 7 bases and J by 5 bases; unmatched bases: 10. The CDR3 has 15 amino acids. From germline, CDR1 is KGHDR and CDR2 SFDVKD. The CDR3 region is CATSPSGTGANEQYF. CDR3 nucleotides: TGTGCCACCAGCCCCTCCGGGACAGGGGCTAACGAGCAGTACTTC.

The CDR3 loop reads CASRPFGTGAYEQYF. The CDR3, as DNA: TGTGCCAGCAGACCTTTCGGGACAGGAGCCTACGAGCAGTACTTC. This chain connects TRBV27 to TRBJ2-7; TRBD1 matches at 8 bases. There are 15 residues in the CDR3. Trimming at V came to 6 bases and at J to 2 bases, leaving 9 bases not matched to a gene. The V gene's germline CDR1 is MNHEY and CDR2 SMNVEV (reference sequence).

The gene calls are TRBV6-5 and TRBJ1-2; possibly TRBD1 for D (5 bases). The CDR3 is 14 amino acids. V lost 2 bases, J lost 0 bases, and 7 bases lay in between. The germline V gene encodes CDR1 MNHEY and CDR2 SVGAGI. The CDR3 region is CASSYGGSNYGYTF. As DNA, the CDR3 is TGTGCCAGCAGTTACGGGGGGTCTAACTATGGCTACACCTTC.

This rearrangement joins TRBV5-5 to TRBJ1-6, with a possible D match to TRBD1 (5 bases). From germline, CDR1 is SGHKS and CDR2 YYEKEE (reference sequence). The V gene lost 1 base and the J gene lost 10 bases, with 15 bases spanning the gap. The CDR3 extends over 15 amino acids. For the CDR3, the DNA is TGTGCCAGCAGCTTGAGTCTGGGACTCGGGTCACCCCTCCACTTT. Its translation is CASSLSLGLGSPLHF.

The chain carries TRBV7-9 and TRBJ1-2; TRBD1 matches 8 bases. Germline V lookup: CDR1 SEHNR, CDR2 FQNEAQ (reference sequence). This CDR3 comprises 17 residues. Trimming took 1 base from V and 4 from J; bases not matched to a gene: 11. The CDR3 region has the DNA TGTGCCAGCAGCTTAGGAGGGACAGGAGCTTCCGTCTATGGCTACACCTTC. As protein: CASSLGGTGASVYGYTF.

The chain joins TRBV18 to TRBJ2-3, with 14 bases fitting TRBD2. Germline CDR1 KGHSH, CDR2 LQKENI. After removal of 3 bases from V and 1 base from J, the junction contained 0 bases not matched to a gene. The CDR3 runs to 16 residues. CDR3 in DNA: TGTGCCAGCTCACCGGGACTAGCGGGAGGCACAGATACGCAGTATTTT. Translated, it gives CASSPGLAGGTDTQYF. Supplemented by reference TRBV18 and TRBJ2-3, the full variable domain reads NAGVMQNPRHLVRRRGQEARLRCSPMKGHSHVYWYRQLPEEGLKFMVYLQKENIIDESGMPKERFSAEFPKEGPSILRIQQVVRGDSAAYFCASSPGLAGGTDTQYFGPGTRLTVL.

The gene calls are TRBV3-1 (or the pseudogene TRBV3-2) and TRBJ2-1; the D is unclear. This CDR3 has 17 amino acids. The germline V gene encodes CDR1 LGHDT and CDR2 YNNKEL (reference sequence). Trimming removed 0 bases at V and 6 bases at J, with 18 bases between. The CDR3 DNA reads TGTGCCAGCAGCCAAGACGCCGGGTTGGTTTACTCCAATGAGCAGTTCTTC. Amino acid sequence: CASSQDAGLVYSNEQFF.

V usage is TRBV6-2 or TRBV6-3 and J usage is TRBJ2-7, with TRBD1 matching over 9 bases. CDR1 and CDR2 (germline): MNHEY, SVGEGT. The CDR3 is made up of 14 amino acids. V shed 5 bases and J 3 bases; nucleotides not matched to a gene: 5. The CDR3 is CASSRTGAGYEQYF. CDR3 nucleotide sequence: TGTGCCAGCAGTCGGACAGGGGCTGGCTACGAGCAGTACTTC.

The chain links TRBV7-2 to TRBJ2-7; the D gene is possibly TRBD1 (8 bases). The CDR3 sequence is 14 residues long. V lost 3 bases, J lost 4 bases, and 13 bases lay in between. CDR1 and CDR2 (germline): SGHTA, FQGNSA. This CDR3 is CASSFKQGGYEQYF. The CDR3 nucleotides read TGTGCCAGCAGCTTTAAACAGGGGGGGTACGAGCAGTACTTC.

This rearrangement joins TRBV19 to TRBJ1-1; D gene unclear. Germline assignment: CDR1 LNHDA and CDR2 SQIVND (reference sequence). The CDR3 extends over 14 amino acids. Trimming shortened V by 5 bases and J by 1 base, and 11 bases separated the two germline ends. CDR3 residues: CASSDPGRNTEAFF. CDR3 nucleotide sequence: TGTGCCAGTAGTGACCCGGGGAGGAACACTGAAGCTTTCTTT.

The CDR3 DNA is TGTGCCAGCAGTTACCCCTCGGGGTACACTGAAGCTTTCTTT. It translates to CASSYPSGYTEAFF. The rearrangement links TRBV6-2 or TRBV6-3 to TRBJ1-1; D is ambiguous. This CDR3 has 14 amino acids. The V and J ends lost 2 bases and 3 bases respectively, with 10 bases between them. Germline CDR1 MNHEY, CDR2 SVGEGT.

This rearrangement joins TRBV30 to TRBJ1-5; 9 bases fit TRBD1. Germline V gene sequence: CDR1 GTSNPN, CDR2 SVGIG (reference sequence). The CDR3 has 16 amino acids. V trimming: 2 bases; J trimming: 6 bases; junction bases outside the gene matches: 11. The CDR3 here is CAWSRPRTGGSQPQHF. The CDR3 DNA is TGTGCCTGGAGTAGGCCGCGAACAGGGGGCAGTCAGCCCCAGCATTTT.

This rearrangement joins TRBV27 to TRBJ1-1; 8 nucleotides line up with TRBD1. The length of the CDR3 is 13 residues. Germline assignment: CDR1 MNHEY and CDR2 SMNVEV (reference sequence). The V gene end was trimmed by 4 bases and the J gene end by 6 bases; junction bases not matched to a gene: 4. The CDR3 bases are TGTGCCAGCAGTTCCAGGGGGCACGCTGAAGCTTTCTTT. Translating it yields CASSSRGHAEAFF.

The genes are TRBV14 and TRBJ2-7; D remains unclear. With 4 bases removed from V and 3 bases from J, the gap between germline ends came to 10 bases. Per germline, CDR1 SGHDN and CDR2 FVKESK. The CDR3 loop spans 13 amino acids. The CDR3 nucleotides read TGTGCCAGCAGCCCTCGACGGGTCTACGAGCAGTACTTC. This encodes CASSPRRVYEQYF.

Judged by abundance, this clone is medium-sized (0.01 to 0.1%). The gene calls are TRBV4-3 and TRBJ2-2; D is perhaps TRBD2 (5 bases). V gave up 1 base and J gave up 4 bases, with 13 bases separating them. The CDR3 covers 16 residues. Germline V gene sequence: CDR1 LGHNA, CDR2 YSLEER. The CDR3 sequence is CASSQASLRGTGELFF. For the CDR3, the DNA is TGCGCCAGCAGCCAAGCCAGCCTACGGGGCACCGGGGAGCTGTTTTTT.

The chain joins TRBV10-3 to TRBJ1-2; perhaps TRBD1 as D (5 bases). Germline V gives CDR1 ENHRY, CDR2 SYGVKD. The CDR3 sequence is 12 residues long. V lost 6 bases to trimming and J lost 5 bases, with 10 bases between them. The CDR3, as DNA: TGTGCCATCAGCATACAGGAATATGGCTACACCTTC. Its protein product is CAISIQEYGYTF.

V usage is TRBV11-2 and J usage is TRBJ2-1; TRBD1 aligns across 7 bases. The V gene's germline CDR1 is SGHAT and CDR2 FQNNGV. The CDR3 covers 17 residues. Germline trimming cut 2 bases from V and 6 bases from J; bases unmatched to any gene: 13. The CDR3 spells CASSLSFWSRDSNEQFF. The CDR3, as DNA: TGTGCCAGCAGCTTAAGTTTTTGGTCCCGGGACAGCAATGAGCAGTTCTTC. Drawing the rest from reference TRBV11-2 and TRBJ2-1, the complete variable domain is EAGVAQSPRYKIIEKRQSVAFWCNPISGHATLYWYQQILGQGPKLLIQFQNNGVVDDSQLPKDRFSAERLKGVDSTLKIQPAKLEDSAVYLCASSLSFWSRDSNEQFFGPGTRLTVL.

J is TRBJ2-1 and V is TRBV6-2 or TRBV6-3, with 13 positions matching TRBD2. The CDR3 has 15 residues. The V gene's germline CDR1 is MNHEY and CDR2 SVGEGT. The V segment lost 2 bases and the J segment 5 bases; nucleotides outside the gene matches: 0. The CDR3 region is CASSYGTSGNNEQFF. The CDR3 DNA sequence: TGTGCCAGCAGTTACGGGACTAGCGGGAACAATGAGCAGTTCTTC.

The genes are TRBV27 and TRBJ1-1; D remains ambiguous. The CDR3 runs to 16 residues. Germline-derived CDR1 and CDR2 are MNHEY and SMNVEV (reference sequence). The germline V and J ends were trimmed by 0 bases and 1 base, with 12 bases remaining between them. The CDR3 DNA reads TGTGCCAGCAGTTTATCGGAGGGATGGGCGAACACTGAAGCTTTCTTT. Its translation is CASSLSEGWANTEAFF.

The V and J genes are TRBV29-1 and TRBJ2-7, with D maybe TRBD1 (6 bases). The ends were cut back, 7 bases at V and 2 bases at J, with 12 bases in the middle. CDR3 length: 12 residues. The germline gives CDR1 SQVTM, CDR2 ANQGSEA. Here the CDR3 DNA reads TGCAGCGCCGAGGACAGAACCTACGAGCAGTACTTC. Translation: CSAEDRTYEQYF.

The chain employs TRBV5-1 and TRBJ1-4, with a weak D call TRBD1 (5 bases). Germline CDR1 reads SGHRS; CDR2 reads YFSETQ. The CDR3 spans 14 residues. V dropped 5 bases and J dropped 1 base, with 9 bases sitting between them. CDR3 in DNA: TGCGCCAGCAGACGGACACAAACTAATGAAAAACTGTTTTTT. Protein product: CASRRTQTNEKLFF.